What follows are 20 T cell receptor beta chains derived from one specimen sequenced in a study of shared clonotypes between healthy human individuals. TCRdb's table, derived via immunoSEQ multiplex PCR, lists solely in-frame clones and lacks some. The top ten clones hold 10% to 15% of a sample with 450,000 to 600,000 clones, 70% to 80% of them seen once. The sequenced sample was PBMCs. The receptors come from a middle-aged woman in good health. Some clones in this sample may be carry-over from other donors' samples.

The CDR3 reads CASSVAGATTDTQYF. The CDR3 coding sequence is TGTGCCAGCAGTGTAGCGGGAGCAACGACGGATACGCAGTATTTT. The chain couples TRBV6-4 to TRBJ2-3, with 9 bases lining up with TRBD2. The CDR3 is 15 residues long. Looked up from germline, CDR1 is MRHNA and CDR2 is SNTAGT. V shed 4 bases, J shed 6 bases, and the junction held 8 bases outside the gene matches.

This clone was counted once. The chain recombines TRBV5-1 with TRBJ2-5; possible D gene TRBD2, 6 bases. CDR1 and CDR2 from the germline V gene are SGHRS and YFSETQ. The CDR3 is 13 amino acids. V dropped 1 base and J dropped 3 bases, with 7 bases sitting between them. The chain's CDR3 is CASSLSGEETQYF. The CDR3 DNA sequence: TGCGCCAGCAGCTTGTCGGGGGAAGAGACCCAGTACTTC.

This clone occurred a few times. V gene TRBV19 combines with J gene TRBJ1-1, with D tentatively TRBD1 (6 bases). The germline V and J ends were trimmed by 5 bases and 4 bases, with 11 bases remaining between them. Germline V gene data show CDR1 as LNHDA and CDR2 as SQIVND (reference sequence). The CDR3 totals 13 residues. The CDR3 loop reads CASSVNRATEAFF. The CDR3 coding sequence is TGTGCCAGTAGTGTCAACAGGGCCACTGAAGCTTTCTTT.

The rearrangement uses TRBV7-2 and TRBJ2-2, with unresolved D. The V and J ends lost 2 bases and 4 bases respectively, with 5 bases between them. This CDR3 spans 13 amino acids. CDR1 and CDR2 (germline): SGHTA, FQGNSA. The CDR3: CASSLFLTGELFF. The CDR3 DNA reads TGTGCCAGCAGCTTATTTCTCACCGGGGAGCTGTTTTTT.

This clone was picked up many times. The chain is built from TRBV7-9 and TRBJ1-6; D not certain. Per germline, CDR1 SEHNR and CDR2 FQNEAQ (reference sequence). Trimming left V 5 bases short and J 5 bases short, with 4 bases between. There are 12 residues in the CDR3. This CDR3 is CASSPDNSPLHF. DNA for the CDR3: TGTGCCAGCAGCCCCGATAATTCACCCCTCCACTTT.

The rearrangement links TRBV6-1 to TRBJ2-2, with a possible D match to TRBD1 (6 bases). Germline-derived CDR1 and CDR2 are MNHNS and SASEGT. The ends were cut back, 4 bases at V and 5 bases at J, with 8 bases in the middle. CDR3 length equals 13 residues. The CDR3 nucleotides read TGTGCCAGCAGTGCCACAGGGACCGGGGAGCTGTTTTTT. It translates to CASSATGTGELFF.

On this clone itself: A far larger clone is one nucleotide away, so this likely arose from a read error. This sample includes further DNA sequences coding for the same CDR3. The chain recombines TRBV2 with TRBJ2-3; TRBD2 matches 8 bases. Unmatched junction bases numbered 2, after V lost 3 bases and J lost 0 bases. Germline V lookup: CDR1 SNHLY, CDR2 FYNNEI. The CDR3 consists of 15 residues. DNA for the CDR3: TGTGCCAGCAGTGAGTCTAGCGGGAGCACAGATACGCAGTATTTT. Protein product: CASSESSGSTDTQYF.

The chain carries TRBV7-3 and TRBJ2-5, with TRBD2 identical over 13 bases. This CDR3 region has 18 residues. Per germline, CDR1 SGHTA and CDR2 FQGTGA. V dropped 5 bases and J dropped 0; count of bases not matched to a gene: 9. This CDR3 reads CASSPTGLAGSHQETQYF. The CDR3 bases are TGTGCCAGCAGCCCCACGGGACTAGCGGGAAGCCACCAAGAGACCCAGTACTTC.

The CDR3 region has the DNA TGTGCCAGCAGCCCTCAGACAGGCACAGATACGCAGTATTTT. Translation: CASSPQTGTDTQYF. V usage is TRBV7-3 and J usage is TRBJ2-3; perhaps TRBD1 as D (5 bases). Germline assignment: CDR1 SGHTA and CDR2 FQGTGA. The CDR3 extends over 14 amino acids. The V end was cut by 5 bases, the J end by 1 base, with 10 bases between. Looking up the rest from reference TRBV7-3 and TRBJ2-3 gives the full variable domain: GAGVSQTPSNKVTEKGKYVELRCDPISGHTALYWYRQSLGQGPEFLIYFQGTGAADDSGLPNDRFFAVRPEGSVSTLKIQRTERGDSAVYLCASSPQTGTDTQYFGPGTRLTVL.

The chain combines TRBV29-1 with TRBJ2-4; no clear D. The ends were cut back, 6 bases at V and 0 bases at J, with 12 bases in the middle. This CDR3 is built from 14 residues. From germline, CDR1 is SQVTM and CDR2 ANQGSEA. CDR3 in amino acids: CSVATTVAKNIQYF. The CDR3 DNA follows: TGCAGCGTGGCCACTACCGTAGCCAAAAACATTCAGTACTTC.

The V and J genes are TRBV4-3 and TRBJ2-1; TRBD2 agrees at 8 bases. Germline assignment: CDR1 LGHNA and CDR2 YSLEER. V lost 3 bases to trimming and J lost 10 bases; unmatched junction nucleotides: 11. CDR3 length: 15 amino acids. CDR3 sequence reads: CASSHSGSLDPEQFF. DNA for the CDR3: TGCGCCAGCAGCCACAGCGGGAGCCTGGATCCGGAGCAGTTCTTC.

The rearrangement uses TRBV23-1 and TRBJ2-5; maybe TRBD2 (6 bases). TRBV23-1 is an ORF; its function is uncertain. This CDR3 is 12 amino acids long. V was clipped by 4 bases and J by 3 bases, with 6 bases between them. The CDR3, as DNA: TGCGCCAGCAGTCGGGGGGAAGAGACCCAGTACTTC. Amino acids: CASSRGEETQYF.

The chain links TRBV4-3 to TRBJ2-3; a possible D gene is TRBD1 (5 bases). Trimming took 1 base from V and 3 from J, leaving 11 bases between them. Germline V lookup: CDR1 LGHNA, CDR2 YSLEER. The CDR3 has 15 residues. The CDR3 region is CASSQGARVTDTQYF. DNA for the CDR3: TGCGCCAGCAGCCAAGGGGCCAGGGTTACAGATACGCAGTATTTT.

CDR3 sequence reads: CAPPDSGRNEQFF. CDR3 bases: TGTGCCCCCCCGGATAGCGGGAGGAATGAGCAGTTCTTC. The V gene is TRBV10-3, the J gene TRBJ2-1; 10 bases line up with TRBD2. CDR3 length: 13 residues. Trimming removed 11 bases from V and 7 bases from J; junction bases left unmatched: 8. Per the germline V gene, CDR1 is ENHRY and CDR2 is SYGVKD.

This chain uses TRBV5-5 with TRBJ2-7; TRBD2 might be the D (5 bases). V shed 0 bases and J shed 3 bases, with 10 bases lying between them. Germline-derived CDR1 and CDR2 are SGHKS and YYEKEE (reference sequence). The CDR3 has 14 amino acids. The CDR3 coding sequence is TGTGCCAGCAGCTTGGCGGGGATCGACTACGAGCAGTACTTC. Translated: CASSLAGIDYEQYF.

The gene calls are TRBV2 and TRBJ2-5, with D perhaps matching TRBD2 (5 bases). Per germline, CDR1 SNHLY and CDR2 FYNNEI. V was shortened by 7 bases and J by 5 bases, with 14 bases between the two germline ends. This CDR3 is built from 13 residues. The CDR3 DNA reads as TGTGCCAGCAATCCCACGGGGTATGAGACCCAGTACTTC. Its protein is CASNPTGYETQYF.

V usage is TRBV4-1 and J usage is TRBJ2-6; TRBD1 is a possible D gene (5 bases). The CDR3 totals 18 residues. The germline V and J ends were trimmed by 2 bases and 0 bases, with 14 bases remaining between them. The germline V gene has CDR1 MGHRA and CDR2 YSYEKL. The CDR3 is CASSQSPTESSGANVLTF. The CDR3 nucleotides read TGCGCCAGCAGCCAATCTCCGACAGAAAGCTCTGGGGCCAACGTCCTGACTTTC.

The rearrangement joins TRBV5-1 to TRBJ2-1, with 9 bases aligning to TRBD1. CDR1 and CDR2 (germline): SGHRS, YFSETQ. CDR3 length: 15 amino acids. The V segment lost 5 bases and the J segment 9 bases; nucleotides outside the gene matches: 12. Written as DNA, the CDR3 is TGCGCCAGCAGAGGGGGACAGGGTCCCACGGGTGAGCAGTTCTTC. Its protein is CASRGGQGPTGEQFF. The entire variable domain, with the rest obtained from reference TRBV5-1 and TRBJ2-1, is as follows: KAGVTQTPRYLIKTRGQQVTLSCSPISGHRSVSWYQQTPGQGLQFLFEYFSETQRNKGNFPGRFSGRQFSNSRSEMNVSTLELGDSALYLCASRGGQGPTGEQFFGPGTRLTVL.

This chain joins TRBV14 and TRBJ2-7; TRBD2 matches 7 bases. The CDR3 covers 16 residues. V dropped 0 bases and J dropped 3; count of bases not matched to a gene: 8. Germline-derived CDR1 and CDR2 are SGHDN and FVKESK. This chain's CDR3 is CASSQDVWRELYEQYF. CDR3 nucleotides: TGTGCCAGCAGCCAAGACGTGTGGCGGGAGCTCTACGAGCAGTACTTC. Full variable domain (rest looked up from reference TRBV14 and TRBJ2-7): EAGVTQFPSHSVIEKGQTVTLRCDPISGHDNLYWYRRVMGKEIKFLLHFVKESKQDESGMPNNRFLAERTGGTYSTLKVQPAELEDSGVYFCASSQDVWRELYEQYFGPGTRLTVT.

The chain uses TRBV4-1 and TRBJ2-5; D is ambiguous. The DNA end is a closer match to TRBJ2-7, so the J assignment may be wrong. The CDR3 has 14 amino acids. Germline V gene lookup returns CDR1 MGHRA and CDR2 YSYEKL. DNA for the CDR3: TGCGCCAGCAGCCAGTGGGCCACCGCTGGCGAGCAGTACTTC. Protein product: CASSQWATAGEQYF.